Following are 10 T cell receptor beta chains from one sample sequenced in a study of cytomegalovirus exposure and HLA in healthy donors. The PCR had 60 Vbeta and 13 Jbeta primers. Assay used: immunoSEQ multiplex PCR; TCRdb lists only in-frame clones, some missing. The sample has some 130,000 clones; around four fifths are singletons. Sequencing was carried out using PBMCs. The receptors were sampled from a female donor in good health and CMV-seronegative.

The chain recombines TRBV15 with TRBJ1-1, with 8 bases fitting TRBD1. Germline V lookup: CDR1 LNHNV, CDR2 YYDKDF (reference sequence). There are 15 residues in the CDR3. The V gene end was trimmed by 1 base and the J gene end by 2 bases; junction bases not matched to a gene: 3. The CDR3 DNA sequence: TGTGCCACCAGCAGAGGGACAGGGAGAAACACTGAAGCTTTCTTT. Translation gives CATSRGTGRNTEAFF.

This chain links TRBV9 with TRBJ1-2; 11 positions agree with TRBD1. Losses at the gene ends were 5 bases for V and 3 bases for J; bases not matched to a gene: 9. Germline assignment: CDR1 SGDLS and CDR2 YYNGEE. The CDR3 covers 16 residues. The CDR3 region has the DNA TGTGCCAGCAGTTTCAACCGGGACAGGGGGGACTATGGCTACACCTTC. This codes for CASSFNRDRGDYGYTF.

The gene calls are TRBV29-1 and TRBJ2-7; 8 nucleotides align to TRBD1. Trimming removed 7 bases from V and 2 bases from J; junction bases left unmatched: 7. Germline V gene sequence: CDR1 SQVTM, CDR2 ANQGSEA. There are 13 residues in the CDR3. The CDR3 sequence is CSAADRDPYEQYF. In DNA, the CDR3 is TGCAGCGCCGCGGACAGGGATCCCTACGAGCAGTACTTC.

The genes are TRBV4-3 and TRBJ1-1; 8 nucleotides line up with TRBD1. V lost 4 bases, J lost 7 bases, and 5 bases stayed unmatched. The germline V gene has CDR1 LGHNA and CDR2 YSLEER. The CDR3 contains 13 residues. The CDR3 region has the DNA TGCGCCAGCAGCCCTGGACAGGGCGGTGAAGCTTTCTTT. The encoded protein is CASSPGQGGEAFF.

The CDR3 spells CASSLGQGMNYGYTF. In DNA, the CDR3 is TGTGCCAGCAGTCTGGGACAGGGGATGAACTATGGCTACACCTTC. The rearrangement joins TRBV27 to TRBJ1-2; TRBD1 matches at 10 bases. The ends lost 5 bases at V and 2 bases at J; junction bases unmatched: 5. CDR3 size: 15 residues. Looked up from germline, CDR1 is MNHEY and CDR2 is SMNVEV (reference sequence).

The genes are TRBV5-1 and TRBJ1-5; D is unresolved. V lost 0 bases to trimming and J lost 3 bases, with 7 bases between them. CDR3 length: 14 amino acids. In germline, CDR1 is SGHRS, CDR2 YFSETQ. The CDR3 spells CASSLGGNNQPQHF. Written as DNA, the CDR3 is TGCGCCAGCAGCTTGGGAGGGAACAATCAGCCCCAGCATTTT.

In its sample, this clone was seen a few times. The V gene is TRBV27, the J gene TRBJ2-7; TRBD2 agrees at 8 bases. There are 14 residues in the CDR3. The V gene's germline CDR1 is MNHEY and CDR2 SMNVEV (reference sequence). With V trimmed by 5 bases and J by 5 bases, 8 bases remained unmatched. CDR3 protein: CASSPRRGVHEQYF. CDR3 nucleotide sequence: TGTGCCAGCAGTCCGAGGCGGGGGGTCCACGAGCAGTACTTC.

The rearrangement joins TRBV10-3 to TRBJ1-1; 8 bases are a match to TRBD1. V was pared by 2 bases and J by 4 bases, with 0 bases of the junction left unmatched. The germline V gene has CDR1 ENHRY and CDR2 SYGVKD. The CDR3 runs 13 residues. CDR3 sequence: CAISEDRGTEAFF. Here the CDR3 DNA reads TGTGCCATCAGTGAGGACAGGGGCACTGAAGCTTTCTTT.

This clone was counted once. The chain employs TRBV9 and TRBJ1-3; D is unresolved. V lost 1 base to trimming and J lost 2 bases, with 7 bases between them. CDR1 is SGDLS and CDR2 is YYNGEE in the germline V gene. The CDR3 sequence is 14 residues long. This chain's CDR3 is CASSVYGTGNTIYF. The CDR3 DNA follows: TGTGCCAGCAGCGTATACGGTACTGGAAACACCATATATTTT. The full variable domain, completed using reference TRBV9 and TRBJ1-3, is DSGVTQTPKHLITATGQRVTLRCSPRSGDLSVYWYQQSLDQGLQFLIQYYNGEERAKGNILERFSAQQFPDLHSELNLSSLELGDSALYFCASSVYGTGNTIYFGEGSWLTVV.

Only one count was recorded for this clone. The CDR3 bases are TGCAGTGTCTATGCGGGCACTGAAGCTTTCTTT. Translation gives CSVYAGTEAFF. This chain joins TRBV20-1 and TRBJ1-1, with no clear D. V was cut by 7 bases and J by 4 bases, with 10 bases left in between. This CDR3 spans 11 amino acids. Per germline, CDR1 DFQATT and CDR2 SNEGSKA (reference sequence).